This T cell receptor beta chain was sequenced for a study of PD-1 blockade in classical Hodgkin lymphoma. Findings and limits, study-wide: Diminished baseline TCR diversity has been reported in newly diagnosed patients relative to healthy donors. Complete responders had baseline diversity similar to newly diagnosed patients. By cycle point C4D1, TCR diversity had risen significantly in CD4+ cells (but not CD8+ cells).

The V and J ends lost 5 bases and 2 bases, in that order; junction bases with no gene match: 3. The CDR3 totals 14 residues. CDR1 is SNHLY and CDR2 is FYNNEI in the germline V gene. Note on this clone: Antigen: not known.

Repertoires were generated with immunoSEQ multiplex PCR, while TCRdb's copy carries only in-frame clones and drops some. There are about 110,000 clones in the sample; roughly nine tenths occur only once, and 20% lies in the top ten. Every patient relapsed after autologous stem cell transplantation, and brentuximab vedotin exposure varied. Responses achieved at best were complete response, partial response or progressive disease. This TCR came from a human donor with classical Hodgkin lymphoma. V gene TRBV2 combines with J gene TRBJ2-7; TRBD1 matches 10 bases. This specimen was peripheral blood mononuclear cells (PBMCs), taken before the second cycle of nivolumab. This CDR3 is CASSQDRGTYEQYF. The CDR3 bases are TGTGCCAGCAGTCAGGACAGGGGGACCTACGAGCAGTACTTC.